One and the same sample provided the 14 T cell receptor beta chains below, sequenced in a study of blood T cell repertoires in COVID-19. Clones were read by immunoSEQ multiplex PCR, and TCRdb kept only the in-frame ones, dropping some. The sample shows approximately 160,000 clones, around 80% of them seen only once. Sample: peripheral blood. All receptors come from a woman aged 50 to 65 in a cohort sampled during active or convalescent COVID-19.

The chain employs TRBV6-4 and TRBJ1-5; TRBD1 might be the D (6 bases). V shed 3 bases and J shed 2 bases, with 8 bases lying between them. CDR3 length equals 14 residues. Germline CDR1 and CDR2: MRHNA and SNTAGT. CDR3 nucleotides: TGTGCCAGCAGTGAACAGGGCGGCAATCAGCCCCAGCATTTT. It translates to CASSEQGGNQPQHF.

The chain recombines TRBV7-8 with TRBJ2-3, with 8 bases matching TRBD2. After removal of 1 base from V and 4 bases from J, the junction contained 7 bases not matched to a gene. CDR1 is SGHVS, CDR2 FQNEAQ, per germline. The CDR3 runs 16 residues. CDR3 amino acids: CASSLVWTSSADTQYF. The CDR3 DNA is TGTGCCAGCAGCTTAGTCTGGACTAGCAGTGCAGATACGCAGTATTTT.

The chain is built from TRBV7-7 and TRBJ2-1, with TRBD2 matching 7 bases. Germline V lookup: CDR1 SSHAT, CDR2 FNYEAQ (reference sequence). The CDR3 is 14 residues long. V trimming: 0 bases; J trimming: 4 bases; junction bases outside the gene matches: 0. This CDR3 is CASSLAGGYNEQFF. The CDR3 DNA reads TGTGCCAGCAGCTTAGCGGGGGGGTACAATGAGCAGTTCTTC. The full variable domain, in which reference TRBV7-7 and TRBJ2-1 provide the parts outside the CDR3, is GAGVSQSPRYKVTKRGQDVTLRCDPISSHATLYWYQQALGQGPEFLTYFNYEAQPDKSGLPSDRFSAERPEGSISTLTIQRTEQRDSAMYRCASSLAGGYNEQFFGPGTRLTVL.

Regarding this clone: A read error may produce the germline difference seen at one junction end. The chain has TRBV3-1 (or the pseudogene TRBV3-2) and TRBJ2-5; 9 bases fit TRBD1. Germline V lookup: CDR1 LGHDT, CDR2 YNNKEL (reference sequence). CDR3 length: 14 residues. The chain's CDR3 is CASSLRQGGETLYF. The CDR3 nucleotides read TGTGCCAGCAGCCTTCGACAGGGGGGGGAAACCCTGTACTTC.

The chain is built from TRBV5-1 and TRBJ2-5; 10 bases line up with TRBD2. V lost 3 bases and J lost 4; bases outside the gene matches: 9. Germline V gene sequence: CDR1 SGHRS, CDR2 YFSETQ. The CDR3 has 16 residues. CDR3: CASSSSPSGGAETQYF. In DNA form, the CDR3 reads TGCGCCAGCAGCTCCTCCCCTAGCGGGGGAGCAGAGACCCAGTACTTC.

This clone was detected a few times. The V and J genes are TRBV30 and TRBJ2-1, with 7 bases fitting TRBD1. There are 16 residues in the CDR3. Germline V gene sequence: CDR1 GTSNPN, CDR2 SVGIG (reference sequence). The trim removed 1 base at V and 2 bases at J, leaving 8 bases unmatched. In DNA, the CDR3 is TGTGCCTGGAGTGCAGGACAGGCTACAACCTACAATGAGCAGTTCTTC. Its protein product is CAWSAGQATTYNEQFF. The entire variable domain, with the rest obtained from reference TRBV30 and TRBJ2-1, is as follows: SQTIHQWPATLVQPVGSPLSLECTVEGTSNPNLYWYRQAAGRGLQLLFYSVGIGQISSEVPQNLSASRPQDRQFILSSKKLLLSDSGFYLCAWSAGQATTYNEQFFGPGTRLTVL.

Notes on this clone: Distinct nucleotide sequences in the sample also encode this CDR3. As DNA, the CDR3 is TGTGCCAGCAGCCGAGGACAGGGGACTAATGAAAAACTGTTTTTT. Its translation: CASSRGQGTNEKLFF. The J gene is TRBJ1-4, the V gene TRBV6-5; TRBD1 matches at 9 bases. V gave up 6 bases and J gave up 2 bases; unmatched junction bases: 4. The CDR3 spans 15 residues. Germline V CDR1 and CDR2: MNHEY, SVGAGI.

The chain carries TRBV9 and TRBJ2-7; 11 bases agree with TRBD2. The V and J ends lost 0 bases and 2 bases, in that order; junction bases with no gene match: 1. Germline CDR1 is SGDLS and CDR2 is YYNGEE. CDR3 length: 15 amino acids. The CDR3 reads CASSVGLAGTYEQYF. The CDR3 coding sequence is TGTGCCAGCAGCGTAGGACTAGCGGGAACCTACGAGCAGTACTTC.

V usage is TRBV5-1 and J usage is TRBJ1-4; D not resolved. The germline gives CDR1 SGHRS, CDR2 YFSETQ. V lost 0 bases and J lost 0, with 3 bases in between. The CDR3 has 14 residues. For the CDR3, the DNA is TGCGCCAGCAGCTTGGGAGCAACTAATGAAAAACTGTTTTTT. This translates into CASSLGATNEKLFF. Drawing the rest from reference TRBV5-1 and TRBJ1-4, the complete variable domain is KAGVTQTPRYLIKTRGQQVTLSCSPISGHRSVSWYQQTPGQGLQFLFEYFSETQRNKGNFPGRFSGRQFSNSRSEMNVSTLELGDSALYLCASSLGATNEKLFFGSGTQLSVL.

This chain joins TRBV18 and TRBJ2-7, with 9 bases identical to TRBD1. V lost 5 bases, J lost 1 base, and 3 bases stayed unmatched. Per germline, CDR1 KGHSH and CDR2 LQKENI. This CDR3 contains 14 residues. CDR3 in DNA: TGTGCCAGCTCAACCGGGACAGGGTCCTACGAGCAGTACTTC. It specifies CASSTGTGSYEQYF.

The genes are TRBV19 and TRBJ1-3; a possible D gene is TRBD1 (5 bases). From germline, CDR1 is LNHDA and CDR2 SQIVND (reference sequence). This CDR3 contains 14 residues. The ends were cut back, 3 bases at V and 2 bases at J, with 8 bases in the middle. The CDR3 loop reads CASSMGGTGNTIYF. For the CDR3, the DNA is TGTGCCAGTAGTATGGGGGGTACTGGAAACACCATATATTTT.

The chain combines TRBV7-9 with TRBJ2-3, with a possible D match to TRBD1 (5 bases). The CDR3 contains 15 residues. Trimming took off 1 base at V and 4 bases at J, with 12 bases between the two ends. CDR1 is SEHNR, CDR2 FQNEAQ, per germline (reference sequence). CDR3 DNA: TGTGCCAGCAGCTTAGAAGCAGGGTGGGCAGATACGCAGTATTTT. Translating gives CASSLEAGWADTQYF.

This clone came up a few times. In nucleotides, the CDR3 is TGTGCCAGCTTGTGGGGGGGCTCAGGAGACAATGAGCAGTTCTTC. Residues: CASLWGGSGDNEQFF. V usage is TRBV6-5 and J usage is TRBJ2-1; TRBD2 might be the D (7 bases). The CDR3 extends over 15 amino acids. Trimming pared 8 bases from V and 5 bases from J, leaving 19 bases between. Germline CDR1 and CDR2: MNHEY and SVGAGI.

This chain links TRBV7-9 with TRBJ1-5; 9 positions agree with TRBD1. The CDR3 is 14 residues long. V was pared by 5 bases and J by 6 bases, with 5 bases of the junction left unmatched. The germline V gene has CDR1 SEHNR and CDR2 FQNEAQ (reference sequence). CDR3 residues: CASSVTGGGQPQHF. In DNA, the CDR3 is TGTGCCAGCAGCGTTACAGGGGGCGGTCAGCCCCAGCATTTT.